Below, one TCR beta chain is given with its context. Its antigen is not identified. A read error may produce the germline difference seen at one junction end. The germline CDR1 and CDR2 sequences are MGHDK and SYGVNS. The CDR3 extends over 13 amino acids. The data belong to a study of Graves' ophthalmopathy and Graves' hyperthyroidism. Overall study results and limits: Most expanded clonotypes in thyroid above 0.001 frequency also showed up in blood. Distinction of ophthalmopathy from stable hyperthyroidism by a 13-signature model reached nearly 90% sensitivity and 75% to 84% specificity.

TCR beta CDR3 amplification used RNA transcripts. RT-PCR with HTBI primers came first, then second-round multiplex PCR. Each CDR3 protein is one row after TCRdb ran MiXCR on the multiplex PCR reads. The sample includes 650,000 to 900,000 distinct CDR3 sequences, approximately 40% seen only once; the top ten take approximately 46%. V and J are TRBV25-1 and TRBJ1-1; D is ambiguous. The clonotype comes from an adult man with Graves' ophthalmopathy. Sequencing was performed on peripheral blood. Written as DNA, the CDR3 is TGTGTCAGCAGTTACTCTATGAACACTGAAGCTTTCTTT. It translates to CVSSYSMNTEAFF. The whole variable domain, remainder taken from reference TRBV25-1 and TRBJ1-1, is EADIYQTPRYLVIGTGKKITLECSQTMGHDKMYWYQQDPGMELHLIHYSYGVNSTEKGDLSSESTVSRIRTEHFPLTLESARPSHTSQYLCVSSYSMNTEAFFGQGTRLTVV.